This T cell receptor (beta chain) was identified during a study of blood T cells in healthy people across ages. The second PCR ran about 6 to 12 cycles with a sample-barcoded 5' primer and J-beta primers. MiXCR, applied by TCRdb to the 5' RACE reads, yields one record per CDR3 protein. The sample lists approximately 400,000 distinct CDR3 sequences, roughly half occurring once. From germline, CDR1 is SNHLY and CDR2 FYNNEI. The CDR3 has 15 amino acids. V shed 6 bases and J shed 2 bases, with 15 bases lying between them. This clonotype has more than one count but fewer than ten. The genes are TRBV2 and TRBJ2-3; D ambiguous. This TCR derives from a man in his 60s in good health. The sequenced material came from blood. The DNA for the CDR3 is TGTGCCAGCAGCGCTACAAAACTGAACACAGATACGCAGTATTTT. Its protein is CASSATKLNTDTQYF.